Below, 15 T cell receptor beta chains from the same sample are listed, as sequenced in a study of shared clonotypes between healthy human individuals. Positive CCR7 selection of CD45RO-negative cells yielded the naive CD8 cells, and terminally differentiated effector memory CD45RA+ cells were excluded. Method: immunoSEQ multiplex PCR; TCRdb's copy keeps in-frame clones and lacks some. The sample has more than 2 million clones, about 94% seen once. Input material: naive CD8+ T cells sorted from blood. The source of these receptors is a man in his late teens or twenties in good health.

The CDR3 nucleotides read TGTGCCAGCAGTTTAACCGGGACAGGGGATGGCTACACCTTC. This gives the protein CASSLTGTGDGYTF. The chain is built from TRBV27 and TRBJ1-2; 10 nucleotides agree with TRBD1. The junction had 3 bases not matched to a gene; V was cut back by 2 bases and J by 6 bases. The CDR3 spans 14 residues. Germline V gives CDR1 MNHEY, CDR2 SMNVEV (reference sequence).

This clone occurred once. This CDR3 is CASSEGRGKSYEQYF. CDR3 in DNA: TGTGCCAGCAGTGAAGGGCGGGGTAAGTCCTACGAGCAGTACTTC. J is TRBJ2-7 and V is TRBV6-1; TRBD2 is a possible D gene (6 bases). Germline lookup yields CDR1 MNHNS and CDR2 SASEGT. The CDR3 length is 15 residues. V was cut by 1 base and J by 1 base, with 11 bases left in between.

The rearrangement joins TRBV11-3 to TRBJ2-2; D is tentatively TRBD1 or TRBD2 (6 bases each). The CDR3 has 15 residues. V shed 8 bases and J shed 5 bases, with 18 bases lying between them. Germline CDR1 reads SGHNT; CDR2 reads YENEEA. The CDR3 DNA reads TGTGCCAGCTCCATCGGATGGGGGGCTACCGGGGAGCTGTTTTTT. Translation gives CASSIGWGATGELFF.

The gene calls are TRBV29-1 and TRBJ2-1; the D gene is possibly TRBD2 (6 bases). V dropped 1 base and J dropped 8 bases, with 15 bases sitting between them. Germline values: CDR1 SQVTM, CDR2 ANQGSEA. This CDR3 is 14 amino acids long. CDR3 in DNA: TGCAGCGTTGAAGGGGGGGAACTCTCTCATGAGCAGTTCTTC. It specifies CSVEGGELSHEQFF.

The chain is built from TRBV7-9 and TRBJ2-3, with 10 bases lining up with TRBD1. The germline CDR1 and CDR2 sequences are SEHNR and FQNEAQ (reference sequence). V trimming: 2 bases; J trimming: 5 bases; junction bases outside the gene matches: 4. This CDR3 contains 15 residues. The CDR3 loop reads CASSLSGTGEDTQYF. The CDR3 region has the DNA TGTGCCAGCAGCTTATCGGGGACAGGGGAAGATACGCAGTATTTT. The whole variable domain, remainder taken from reference TRBV7-9 and TRBJ2-3, is DTGVSQNPRHKITKRGQNVTFRCDPISEHNRLYWYRQTLGQGPEFLTYFQNEAQLEKSRLLSDRFSAERPKGSFSTLEIQRTEQGDSAMYLCASSLSGTGEDTQYFGPGTRLTVL.

The chain recombines TRBV7-9 with TRBJ2-3; D unresolved. Trimming left V 7 bases short and J 3 bases short, with 5 bases between. This CDR3 comprises 11 residues. Per germline, CDR1 SEHNR and CDR2 FQNEAQ (reference sequence). The CDR3 here is CASKATDTQYF. CDR3 DNA: TGTGCCAGCAAGGCTACAGATACGCAGTATTTT.

A remark on this clone: The junction and the germline gene differ at one end; a read error may be behind it. The sample has other DNA sequences that encode this CDR3 too. The chain is built from TRBV4-3 and TRBJ2-7, with D possibly being TRBD2 (6 bases). The CDR3 has 15 amino acids. Germline values: CDR1 LGHNA, CDR2 YSLEER. CDR3 sequence (DNA): TGCGCCAGCAGTCAAGGGCGGGATGGGACCTACGAGCAGTACTTC. Protein: CASSQGRDGTYEQYF.

The V call is TRBV11-2, the J call TRBJ2-1, with TRBD2 as a possible D gene (6 bases). Trimming cost V 2 bases and J 3 bases, with 17 bases left between them. Looked up from germline, CDR1 is SGHAT and CDR2 is FQNNGV. The CDR3 runs to 17 residues. The CDR3 reads CASSLLPGTSLYNEQFF. The CDR3 region has the DNA TGTGCCAGCAGCTTACTTCCAGGGACTTCGCTCTACAATGAGCAGTTCTTC.

The V gene is TRBV9, the J gene TRBJ1-2; weak D call: TRBD1 (5 bases). The CDR3 consists of 14 residues. CDR1 is SGDLS, CDR2 YYNGEE, per germline. V lost 0 bases, J lost 4 bases, and 10 bases lay in between. The CDR3, as DNA: TGTGCCAGCAGCGTAGGAGGGGAAGCCTATGGCTACACCTTC. This sequence encodes CASSVGGEAYGYTF.

This clone has only one observation. The chain employs TRBV4-3 and TRBJ2-5; D might be TRBD1 (7 bases). The CDR3 is 17 residues long. Trimming stripped 0 bases from V and 0 bases from J, with 14 bases between. Looked up from germline, CDR1 is LGHNA and CDR2 is YSLEER. Written as DNA, the CDR3 is TGCGCCAGCAGCCAAGATCGGCCAGGGGGGTACCAAGAGACCCAGTACTTC. This sequence encodes CASSQDRPGGYQETQYF.

This chain connects TRBV5-1 to TRBJ2-5; TRBD2 is a possible D gene (6 bases). Trimming removed 0 bases at V and 2 bases at J, with 20 bases between. The CDR3 runs 18 residues. Per germline, CDR1 SGHRS and CDR2 YFSETQ. Written as DNA, the CDR3 is TGCGCCAGCAGCTTGGTACCTTGGGGCGGGGAGCTACAAGAGACCCAGTACTTC. This sequence encodes CASSLVPWGGELQETQYF. Filled out from reference TRBV5-1 and TRBJ2-5, the complete variable domain reads KAGVTQTPRYLIKTRGQQVTLSCSPISGHRSVSWYQQTPGQGLQFLFEYFSETQRNKGNFPGRFSGRQFSNSRSEMNVSTLELGDSALYLCASSLVPWGGELQETQYFGPGTRLLVL.

In DNA form, the CDR3 reads TGCGCCAGCAGCCAAGATGGTACTGCCCCCTACAATGAGCAGTTCTTC. This gives the protein CASSQDGTAPYNEQFF. V usage is TRBV4-3 and J usage is TRBJ2-1; D uncertain. Between the trimmed V and J ends, which lost 0 bases and 2 bases, there was a span of 11 bases. The CDR3 is 16 residues long. Germline values: CDR1 LGHNA, CDR2 YSLEER.

The V gene is TRBV5-4, the J gene TRBJ2-7; D is possibly TRBD1 (5 bases). V lost 1 base to trimming and J lost 0 bases, with 8 bases between them. The CDR3 covers 14 residues. Germline CDR1 reads SGHNT; CDR2 reads YYREEE (reference sequence). CDR3 nucleotides: TGTGCCAGCAGCTTGAAAGGGGCCTCCTACGAGCAGTACTTC. It codes for CASSLKGASYEQYF.

The J gene is TRBJ1-1, the V gene TRBV10-3, with D unclear. The CDR3 has 13 amino acids. Germline-derived CDR1 and CDR2 are ENHRY and SYGVKD. V was clipped by 4 bases and J by 1 base, with 7 bases between them. CDR3 amino acids: CAISGNANTEAFF. For the CDR3, the DNA is TGTGCCATCAGTGGGAACGCGAACACTGAAGCTTTCTTT.

The V and J genes are TRBV5-6 and TRBJ2-3; weak D call: TRBD1 (7 bases). CDR1 and CDR2 (germline): SGHDT, YYEEEE. Trimming cost V 4 bases and J 2 bases, with 14 bases left between them. The CDR3 spans 15 residues. The CDR3 reads CASSPGDSFTDTQYF. In DNA, the CDR3 is TGTGCCAGCAGCCCGGGGGACAGCTTCACAGATACGCAGTATTTT.